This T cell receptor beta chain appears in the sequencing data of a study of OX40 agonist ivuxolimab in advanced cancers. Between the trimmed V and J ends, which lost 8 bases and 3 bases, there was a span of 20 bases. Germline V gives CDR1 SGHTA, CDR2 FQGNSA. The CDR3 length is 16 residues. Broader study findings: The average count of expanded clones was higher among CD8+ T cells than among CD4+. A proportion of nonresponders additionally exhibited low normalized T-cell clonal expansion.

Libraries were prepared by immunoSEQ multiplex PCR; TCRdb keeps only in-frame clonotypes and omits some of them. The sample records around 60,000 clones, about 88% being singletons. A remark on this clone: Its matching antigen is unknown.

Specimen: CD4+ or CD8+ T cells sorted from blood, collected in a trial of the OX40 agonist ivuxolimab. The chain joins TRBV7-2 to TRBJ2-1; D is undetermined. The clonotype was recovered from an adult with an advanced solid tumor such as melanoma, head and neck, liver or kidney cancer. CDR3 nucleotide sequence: TGTGCCAGCGGGGTAAAAAGGCAACCAGGCTACAATGAGCAGTTCTTC. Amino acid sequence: CASGVKRQPGYNEQFF.